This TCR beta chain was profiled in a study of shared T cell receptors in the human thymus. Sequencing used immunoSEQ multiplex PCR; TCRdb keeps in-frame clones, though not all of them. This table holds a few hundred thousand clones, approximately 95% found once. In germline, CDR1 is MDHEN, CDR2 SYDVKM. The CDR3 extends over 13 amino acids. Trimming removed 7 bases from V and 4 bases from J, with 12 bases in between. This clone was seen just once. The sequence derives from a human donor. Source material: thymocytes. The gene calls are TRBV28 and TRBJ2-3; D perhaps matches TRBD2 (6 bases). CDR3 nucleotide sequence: TGTGCCAGCAATGCGGGGCCCCCAGATACGCAGTATTTT. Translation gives CASNAGPPDTQYF.